The 7 T cell receptor beta chains below were found in one sample sequenced in a study of vaccination and CD4 T cells after COVID-19. The Oncomine TCR Beta short-read assay was applied to DNA of cultured CD4+ T cells. MiXCR, applied by TCRdb to the PCR reads, yields one record per CDR3 protein. The sample has about 12,000 distinct CDR3 sequences; approximately 43% are singletons. What these receptors recognize is not known. Sample treatment: approximately nine-day PBMC culture with coronavirus spike peptide pools or control peptides (ViraFEST assay). The sequenced sample consisted of CD4+ T cells from blood, cultured in vitro. The receptors originated from a human donor who had recovered from COVID-19.

This clonotype was detected only a few times. The V gene is TRBV27, the J gene TRBJ1-1; unclear D gene. Germline V gene data show CDR1 as MNHEY and CDR2 as SMNVEV (reference sequence). The CDR3 extends over 11 amino acids. Trimming took off 7 bases at V and 1 base at J, with 4 bases between the two ends. The CDR3 spells CASIRNTEAFF. The CDR3 DNA reads TGTGCCAGCATTCGGAACACTGAAGCTTTCTTT.

V usage is TRBV9 and J usage is TRBJ2-1; either TRBD1 or TRBD2 may supply D (5 bases each). Germline-derived CDR1 and CDR2 are SGDLS and YYNGEE. V was shortened by 3 bases and J by 7 bases, with 20 bases between the two germline ends. The CDR3 runs 16 residues. CDR3 sequence (DNA): TGTGCCAGCAGCGAGCCCGAGAGGGGAATTTGGAATGAGCAGTTCTTC. As protein: CASSEPERGIWNEQFF.

The V gene is TRBV6-1, the J gene TRBJ2-3; D call uncertain. Germline V lookup: CDR1 MNHNS, CDR2 SASEGT. CDR3 length: 15 amino acids. Trimming removed 7 bases from V and 6 bases from J, with 20 bases in between. The CDR3 region is CASIKGRSKFDTQYF. The CDR3 DNA is TGTGCCAGCATAAAGGGTCGTAGCAAATTTGATACGCAGTATTTT.

This chain joins TRBV6-1 and TRBJ1-6; D ambiguous. Germline CDR1 MNHNS, CDR2 SASEGT. This CDR3 has 13 residues. V was pared by 5 bases and J by 8 bases, with 10 bases between. Here the CDR3 DNA reads TGTGCCAGCAGTCTCCACCGAGATTCACCCCTCCACTTT. Translating it yields CASSLHRDSPLHF.

This sequence joins TRBV7-8 and TRBJ2-5, with 7 positions matching TRBD2. The CDR3 is 13 residues long. After removal of 3 bases from V and 2 bases from J, the junction contained 0 bases not matched to a gene. The germline CDR1 and CDR2 sequences are SGHVS and FQNEAQ. CDR3 DNA: TGTGCCAGCAGCTTTAGCGGGCAAGAGACCCAGTACTTC. It is translated as CASSFSGQETQYF. Variable domain in full (rest from reference TRBV7-8 and TRBJ2-5): GAGVSQSPRYKVAKRGQDVALRCDPISGHVSLFWYQQALGQGPEFLTYFQNEAQLDKSGLPSDRFFAERPEGSVSTLKIQRTQQEDSAVYLCASSFSGQETQYFGPGTRLLVL.

This clonotype was counted a few times. This chain uses TRBV20-1 with TRBJ1-5; D uncertain. The length of the CDR3 is 14 residues. V gave up 1 base and J gave up 9 bases, with 16 bases separating them. Germline V gives CDR1 DFQATT, CDR2 SNEGSKA (reference sequence). For the CDR3, the DNA is TGCAGTGCTAGAGCCAGATTCGGGGAAGGGCCCCAGCATTTT. It yields the protein CSARARFGEGPQHF.

The chain employs TRBV4-3 and TRBJ2-5; D is unresolved. Trimming removed 4 bases at V and 5 bases at J, with 17 bases between. The germline V gene has CDR1 LGHNA and CDR2 YSLEER. The CDR3 covers 15 residues. CDR3 sequence (DNA): TGCGCCAGCAGCCCTTCGGCCGCCGACGGGGAGACCCAGTACTTC. Protein product: CASSPSAADGETQYF.